This entry lists 26 T cell receptor beta chains sequenced from one sample in a study of early T cells in non-severe SARS-CoV-2 infection. MiXCR was run by TCRdb on the 5' RACE reads, yielding one entry per CDR3 protein. The table lists fewer than 45,000 distinct CDR3 sequences, approximately 8.9% of them singletons. Sequencing was done on a sample of whole blood. The receptor set was obtained from an adult who was a healthcare worker with PCR-confirmed SARS-CoV-2 infection or an uninfected control (not recorded which).

The rearrangement links TRBV6-5 to TRBJ2-1; 11 bases are a match to TRBD2. CDR3 length: 15 amino acids. J lost 6 bases, V lost 7 bases, and 8 bases had no gene match. The V gene's germline CDR1 is MNHEY and CDR2 SVGAGI. CDR3 region: CASTIAGGPGNEQFF. The DNA for the CDR3 is TGTGCCAGCACCATAGCGGGGGGGCCGGGCAATGAGCAGTTCTTC.

This clonotype was recorded many times. This sequence joins TRBV6-5 and TRBJ2-3; the D call may be TRBD1 or TRBD2 (5 bases each). The V gene lost 5 bases and the J gene lost 3 bases, with 12 bases spanning the gap. The CDR3 runs to 14 residues. Germline V gene sequence: CDR1 MNHEY, CDR2 SVGAGI. CDR3 residues: CASSKRGETDTQYF. The CDR3 coding sequence is TGTGCCAGCAGTAAGAGAGGGGAGACAGATACGCAGTATTTT.

The chain joins TRBV12-3 or TRBV12-4 to TRBJ1-2; the D gene is possibly TRBD1 (6 bases). This CDR3 spans 12 amino acids. Between the trimmed V and J ends, which lost 7 bases and 5 bases, there was a span of 11 bases. The CDR3 DNA reads as TGTGCCAGCACCGTACAGGGATATGGCTACACCTTC. Its protein product is CASTVQGYGYTF.

This clonotype was counted at least ten times. The chain employs TRBV7-7 and TRBJ2-1; 7 bases map to TRBD1. The CDR3 consists of 15 residues. Germline lookup yields CDR1 SSHAT and CDR2 FNYEAQ (reference sequence). J gave up 5 bases and V 1 base, and 5 bases lay outside the gene matches. The CDR3 loop reads CASSLGTGGDNEQFF. The CDR3 DNA is TGTGCCAGCAGCTTAGGGACAGGAGGAGACAATGAGCAGTTCTTC. Complete variable domain (other parts from reference TRBV7-7 and TRBJ2-1): GAGVSQSPRYKVTKRGQDVTLRCDPISSHATLYWYQQALGQGPEFLTYFNYEAQPDKSGLPSDRFSAERPEGSISTLTIQRTEQRDSAMYRCASSLGTGGDNEQFFGPGTRLTVL.

This clonotype was detected many times. The V gene is TRBV12-3 or TRBV12-4, the J gene TRBJ1-2; TRBD1 aligns across 7 bases. The CDR3 consists of 13 residues. J gave up 10 bases and V 6 bases, and 11 bases lay outside the gene matches. The CDR3 loop is CASRIGQDLYYTF. CDR3 bases: TGTGCCAGCAGAATCGGACAGGACCTCTACTACACCTTC.

This clonotype was found many times. The chain couples TRBV12-3 or TRBV12-4 to TRBJ1-2; 9 bases map to TRBD1. V shed 6 bases and J 8 bases; nucleotides not matched to a gene: 7. The CDR3 sequence is 13 residues long. DNA of the CDR3: TGTGCCAGCAGCCGGACAGGGGTTCGAGGCTACACCTTC. Translation gives CASSRTGVRGYTF.

The chain joins TRBV9 to TRBJ2-5; the match to TRBD1 covers 8 bases. V shed 0 bases and J 1 base; nucleotides not matched to a gene: 2. In germline, CDR1 is SGDLS, CDR2 YYNGEE. The CDR3 has 15 residues. CDR3 in amino acids: CASSVGQGIQETQYF. DNA of the CDR3: TGTGCCAGCAGCGTAGGACAGGGGATCCAAGAGACCCAGTACTTC.

The V call is TRBV7-2, the J call TRBJ1-1; D is uncertain. The ends were cut back, 1 base at V and 6 bases at J, with 9 bases in the middle. Germline V gives CDR1 SGHTA, CDR2 FQGNSA. There are 13 residues in the CDR3. CDR3 protein: CASSLVPRAEAFF. The CDR3 bases are TGTGCCAGCAGCTTAGTACCGAGGGCTGAAGCTTTCTTT.

This clonotype was recorded many times. This chain links TRBV5-6 with TRBJ2-1; 7 nucleotides align to TRBD1. V gave up 4 bases and J gave up 3 bases; unmatched junction bases: 4. Germline CDR1 and CDR2: SGHDT and YYEEEE. The CDR3 is made up of 14 amino acids. The CDR3: CASSKDRNYNEQFF. CDR3 sequence (DNA): TGTGCCAGCAGCAAGGACAGGAACTACAATGAGCAGTTCTTC.

This clonotype was found many times. The genes are TRBV19 and TRBJ1-6; D unclear. Trimming cost V 3 bases and J 8 bases, with 14 bases left between them. This CDR3 comprises 15 residues. Per the germline V gene, CDR1 is LNHDA and CDR2 is SQIVND (reference sequence). CDR3 amino acids: CASSILRPGDSPLHF. DNA for the CDR3: TGTGCCAGTAGTATTCTTCGGCCTGGGGATTCACCCCTCCACTTT. Variable domain in full (rest from reference TRBV19 and TRBJ1-6): DGGITQSPKYLFRKEGQNVTLSCEQNLNHDAMYWYRQDPGQGLRLIYYSQIVNDFQKGDIAEGYSVSREKKESFPLTVTSAQKNPTAFYLCASSILRPGDSPLHFGNGTRLTVT.

The V call is TRBV28, the J call TRBJ2-3, with 9 bases that match TRBD1. The CDR3 length is 15 residues. Germline V gene sequence: CDR1 MDHEN, CDR2 SYDVKM. V lost 7 bases to trimming and J lost 5 bases; unmatched junction nucleotides: 10. CDR3 sequence reads: CASIDGDRVGDTQYF. CDR3 DNA sequence: TGTGCCAGCATAGATGGGGACAGGGTGGGAGATACGCAGTATTTT. Combining the CDR3 with reference TRBV28 and TRBJ2-3 gives the whole variable domain DVKVTQSSRYLVKRTGEKVFLECVQDMDHENMFWYRQDPGLGLRLIYFSYDVKMKEKGDIPEGYSVSREKKERFSLILESASTNQTSMYLCASIDGDRVGDTQYFGPGTRLTVL.

This clonotype was counted many times. V usage is TRBV7-6 and J usage is TRBJ1-2; no definite D call. The CDR3 runs to 11 residues. The germline CDR1 and CDR2 sequences are SGHVS and FNYEAQ. The V end was cut by 1 base, the J end by 7 bases, with 4 bases between. As DNA, the CDR3 is TGTGCCAGCAGCTTAGGCGGTGGCTACACCTTC. Residues: CASSLGGGYTF.

This clonotype came up many times. The chain combines TRBV4-3 with TRBJ1-2, with D perhaps TRBD1 (6 bases). Germline assignment: CDR1 LGHNA and CDR2 YSLEER. This CDR3 is 16 amino acids long. V lost 3 bases and J lost 1, with 15 bases in between. The CDR3 DNA sequence: TGCGCCAGCAGCCATCAGGCGGGGGCCTTTAACTATGGCTACACCTTC. Translated: CASSHQAGAFNYGYTF.

In this sample, this clonotype turned up many times. The J gene is TRBJ1-2, the V gene TRBV12-3 or TRBV12-4; D gene ambiguous. The CDR3 spans 14 residues. Trimming pared 6 bases from V and 7 bases from J, leaving 18 bases between. DNA of the CDR3: TGTGCCAGCAGCCAACCCCCAGACTACCCTGGCTACACCTTC. Its protein product is CASSQPPDYPGYTF.

The rearrangement joins TRBV7-2 to TRBJ2-5, with D maybe TRBD1 (6 bases). The CDR3 runs 16 residues. The V gene lost 5 bases and the J gene lost 1 base, with 17 bases spanning the gap. Germline V gene lookup returns CDR1 SGHTA and CDR2 FQGNSA. CDR3 in amino acids: CASSISLGHGQETQYF. The CDR3 DNA is TGTGCCAGCAGCATTAGCTTGGGACACGGCCAAGAGACCCAGTACTTC. Full variable domain (missing parts from reference TRBV7-2 and TRBJ2-5): GAGVSQSPSNKVTEKGKDVELRCDPISGHTALYWYRQSLGQGLEFLIYFQGNSAPDKSGLPSDRFSAERTGGSVSTLTIQRTQQEDSAVYLCASSISLGHGQETQYFGPGTRLLVL.

This clonotype has a count of ten or more. This sequence joins TRBV29-1 and TRBJ1-3; D uncertain. In germline, CDR1 is SQVTM, CDR2 ANQGSEA. The CDR3 has 14 residues. Trimming removed 1 base at V and 2 bases at J, with 9 bases between. DNA for the CDR3: TGCAGCGTTGAAGTAACTGGCGCTGGAAACACCATATATTTT. This gives the protein CSVEVTGAGNTIYF.

This clonotype was counted a few times. The chain has TRBV12-3 or TRBV12-4 and TRBJ1-5; 10 bases align to TRBD1. J was trimmed by 6 bases and V by 0 bases; bases with no gene match: 5. The CDR3 has 16 residues. The CDR3 DNA reads TGTGCCAGCAGTTTAGCGTATGGGACAGGGGTTCAGCCCCAGCATTTT. This translates into CASSLAYGTGVQPQHF.

This clonotype appeared a few times. This rearrangement joins TRBV7-3 to TRBJ1-6; D perhaps matches TRBD1 (5 bases). Germline V CDR1 and CDR2: SGHTA, FQGTGA. The CDR3 loop spans 14 amino acids. Trimming pared 1 base from V and 7 bases from J, leaving 8 bases between. The CDR3 nucleotides read TGTGCCAGCAGCTTAAGGGGGTCGAATTCACCCCTCCACTTT. Translated: CASSLRGSNSPLHF.

This chain uses TRBV29-1 with TRBJ2-4; 8 bases align to TRBD1. The V gene's germline CDR1 is SQVTM and CDR2 ANQGSEA. Trimming removed 6 bases from V and 8 bases from J; junction bases left unmatched: 9. The CDR3 is 13 amino acids. CDR3 residues: CSVAGTGDDIQYF. The CDR3 DNA is TGCAGCGTAGCCGGGACAGGAGACGACATTCAGTACTTC.

The chain uses TRBV27 and TRBJ2-3; 11 nucleotides line up with TRBD2. The V gene end was trimmed by 3 bases and the J gene end by 2 bases; junction bases not matched to a gene: 4. This CDR3 region has 16 residues. Germline values: CDR1 MNHEY, CDR2 SMNVEV (reference sequence). This CDR3 reads CASSLASGGYTDTQYF. As DNA, the CDR3 is TGTGCCAGCAGTTTGGCTAGCGGGGGGTACACAGATACGCAGTATTTT.

This clonotype occurred many times. This sequence joins TRBV3-1 and TRBJ1-1; 10 bases are a match to TRBD1. V lost 6 bases and J lost 6; bases outside the gene matches: 4. Per germline, CDR1 LGHDT and CDR2 YNNKEL (reference sequence). The CDR3 is 13 amino acids. The CDR3 coding sequence is TGTGCCAGCAGTCGGGACAGGGGCGCTGAAGCTTTCTTT. It specifies CASSRDRGAEAFF.

This clonotype was observed many times. The chain carries TRBV11-2 and TRBJ2-1; D gene uncertain. This CDR3 contains 15 residues. Germline CDR1 and CDR2: SGHAT and FQNNGV. V gave up 5 bases and J gave up 6 bases, with 17 bases separating them. CDR3 loop: CASSRLGRSGNEQFF. CDR3 sequence (DNA): TGTGCCAGCAGCCGGCTCGGTAGATCAGGCAATGAGCAGTTCTTC.

The chain uses TRBV15 and TRBJ2-5; D ambiguous. The germline V gene has CDR1 LNHNV and CDR2 YYDKDF (reference sequence). The V end lost 1 base, the J end lost 1 base, and 4 bases lay between the germline ends. This CDR3 spans 13 amino acids. The CDR3 DNA is TGTGCCACCAGCAGAGGACCCCAAGAGACCCAGTACTTC. This encodes CATSRGPQETQYF. The entire variable domain, with the rest obtained from reference TRBV15 and TRBJ2-5, is as follows: DAMVIQNPRYQVTQFGKPVTLSCSQTLNHNVMYWYQQKSSQAPKLLFHYYDKDFNNEADTPDNFQSRRPNTSFCFLDIRSPGLGDTAMYLCATSRGPQETQYFGPGTRLLVL.

In this sample, this clonotype turned up a few times. The rearrangement links TRBV12-3 or TRBV12-4 to TRBJ1-3; D remains unclear. Between the trimmed V and J ends, which lost 8 bases and 5 bases, there was a span of 16 bases. This CDR3 contains 14 residues. The CDR3 bases are TGTGCCAGCCGTACCCCGGGAGCCAGAAACACCATATATTTT. It yields the protein CASRTPGARNTIYF.

A few counts support this clonotype. The V gene is TRBV28, the J gene TRBJ2-5; D possibly corresponds to TRBD1 (5 bases). The germline V gene has CDR1 MDHEN and CDR2 SYDVKM. The CDR3 covers 17 residues. V lost 3 bases to trimming and J lost 2 bases, with 19 bases between them. Here the CDR3 reads CASSFPPRAGRQETQYF. The CDR3 DNA follows: TGTGCCAGCAGTTTTCCTCCTCGGGCAGGGCGACAAGAGACCCAGTACTTC.

There are many counts of this clonotype. V gene TRBV21-1 combines with J gene TRBJ1-5; no check of the table's D call, TRBD1, against the DNA was made. TRBV21-1 is listed as a pseudogene. The CDR3 runs to 18 residues. The CDR3 spells CASTTSGHPTFSNQPQHF. CDR3 coding DNA: TGTGCCAGCACCACATCGGGGCATCCAACTTTTAGCAATCAGCCCCAGCATTTT.